This entry describes one T cell receptor (beta chain). Its specificity is unknown. The sample belongs to a study of shared clonotypes between healthy human individuals. Whole-study findings and limits: Generation probabilities of non-shared clonotypes were lower (relative to those shared by all four donors).

The CDR3 consists of 14 residues. Germline assignment: CDR1 KGHSH and CDR2 LQKENI. The J segment lost 3 bases and the V segment lost 1 base, leaving 1 base of the junction unmatched. Some clones are missing from TCRdb's copy, which holds only in-frame ones; the method was immunoSEQ multiplex PCR. The sample records about 1 million clones, about 77% being singletons. The clonotype comes from a man between 18 and 29 years old in good health. The gene calls are TRBV18 and TRBJ1-2, with 8 bases matching TRBD1. The sequenced sample was memory CD4+ T cells sorted from blood. Sample subset: CD45RA-negative fraction. The CDR3 loop reads CASSPQQGDYGYTF. CDR3 DNA sequence: TGTGCCAGCTCACCACAACAGGGGGACTATGGCTACACCTTC.